A single T cell receptor (beta chain) is shown here with its context. There are 17 residues in the CDR3. Trimming removed 0 bases from V and 3 bases from J, with 18 bases in between. In germline, CDR1 is SGDLS, CDR2 YYNGEE. The source material, RNA transcripts, was used to amplify TCR beta CDR3 regions. The HTBI set primed first-round TCR CDR3 RT-PCR. TCRdb processed the multiplex PCR reads anew with MiXCR; each CDR3 protein has one entry. The data hold roughly 200,000 distinct CDR3 sequences, with approximately 20% observed a single time. This record belongs to a study of T cells in Graves' hyperthyroidism and ophthalmopathy.

Sequencing was carried out using blood. The sequence derives from a man aged 35 to 55 with Graves' hyperthyroidism. The chain has TRBV9 and TRBJ1-1; weak D call: TRBD1 (5 bases). CDR3 in amino acids: CASSVVAGHVGDTEAFF. The CDR3 region has the DNA TGTGCCAGCAGCGTAGTGGCAGGGCATGTTGGGGACACTGAAGCTTTCTTT.